The clone carrying this T cell receptor (beta chain) was seen a single time. Researchers ran immunoSEQ v3.0 at survey level. Produced via immunoSEQ multiplex PCR; TCRdb's table is partial and in-frame only. The sample has under 45,000 clones; approximately 94% are singletons. The data stem from a study of long-term antiretroviral therapy in people with HIV. The specimen comprised unsorted PBMCs, sampled 9.2 years after starting antiretroviral therapy. The TCR was taken from a man aged 25-45 years with HIV.

CDR3 in DNA: TGTGCCAGCTACACAGGGCACCTATATGGCTACACCTTC. Its protein product is CASYTGHLYGYTF. This chain joins TRBV28 and TRBJ1-2, with TRBD1 as a possible D gene (6 bases). The CDR3 consists of 13 residues. The V gene lost 8 bases and the J gene lost 5 bases, with 15 bases spanning the gap. CDR1 and CDR2 from the germline V gene are MDHEN and SYDVKM.